This T cell receptor (beta chain) stems from a study of vaccination and CD4 T cells after COVID-19. On this clonotype itself: What it binds is unknown.

The Oncomine TCR Beta short-read assay was what sequenced the DNA obtained from cultured CD4+ T cells. Genomic DNA was drawn out of CD4+ T cells grown in culture. TCRdb called the PCR reads again in MiXCR, with one record for every CDR3 protein. Of around 13,000 distinct CDR3 sequences in the sample, 25% to 35% are singletons; the top ten hold 6.5% to 9.5%. The V and J ends lost 6 bases and 10 bases, in that order; junction bases with no gene match: 10. The CDR3 sequence is 14 residues long. Germline V CDR1 and CDR2: DFQATT, SNEGSKA (reference sequence). Study-wide results and caveats: Although the median of SARS-CoV-2-reactive clonotypes rose from around 19 to 38, the change was not significant.

The treatment: roughly 11-day PBMC culture with coronavirus spike peptide pools or control peptides (ViraFEST assay). Both day 3 and day 7 involved replacing half of the medium with fresh IL-2 medium. This TCR derives from a human donor who had recovered from COVID-19. The sequenced sample was CD4+ T cells from blood, cultured in vitro. This sequence joins TRBV20-1 and TRBJ2-1; 12 positions match TRBD2. The CDR3 DNA follows: TGCAGTGCCCTCTCTAGCGGGGGGGCCAGAGAGCAGTTCTTC. Translated, it gives CSALSSGGAREQFF.